This record looks at one T cell receptor (beta chain) sequence and its context. The sample comes from a study of type 1 and type 2 diabetes patients. Genomic DNA was the PCR template. Amplification of the beta chain CDR3 used 30 forward and 13 reverse multiplex primers. Each CDR3 protein gets one entry after TCRdb re-called the multiplex PCR reads with MiXCR. The table lists under 300,000 distinct CDR3 sequences, 45% to 60% of them singletons. V lost 0 bases, J lost 7 bases, and 9 bases lay in between. The CDR3 sequence is 13 residues long. Germline loops: CDR1 DFQATT, CDR2 SNEGSKA (reference sequence).

Sequenced input: peripheral blood mononuclear cells (PBMCs). The rearrangement links TRBV20-1 to TRBJ2-2; D is unclear. This TCR derives from a young man with type 2 diabetes. The CDR3 DNA reads as TGCAGTGCTAGAGATTGGGATGGCGGGGAGCTGTTTTTT. Encoded protein: CSARDWDGGELFF.